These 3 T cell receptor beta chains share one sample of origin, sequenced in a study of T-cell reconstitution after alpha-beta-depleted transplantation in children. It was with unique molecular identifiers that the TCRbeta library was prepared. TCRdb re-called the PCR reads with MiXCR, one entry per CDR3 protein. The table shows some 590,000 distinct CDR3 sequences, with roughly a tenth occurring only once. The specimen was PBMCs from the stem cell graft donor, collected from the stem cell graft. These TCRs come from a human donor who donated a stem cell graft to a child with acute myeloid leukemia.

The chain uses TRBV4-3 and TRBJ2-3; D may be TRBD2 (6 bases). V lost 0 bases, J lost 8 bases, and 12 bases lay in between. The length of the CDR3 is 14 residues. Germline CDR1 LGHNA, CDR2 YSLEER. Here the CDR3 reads CASSQDPEGTTQYF. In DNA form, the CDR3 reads TGCGCCAGCAGCCAAGATCCGGAGGGGACTACGCAGTATTTT.

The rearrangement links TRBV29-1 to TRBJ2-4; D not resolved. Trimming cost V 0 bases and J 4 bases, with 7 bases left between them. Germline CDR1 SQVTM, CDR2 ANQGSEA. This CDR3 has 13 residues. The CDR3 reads CSVEDPTKNIQYF. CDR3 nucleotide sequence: TGCAGCGTTGAAGATCCTACAAAAAACATTCAGTACTTC.

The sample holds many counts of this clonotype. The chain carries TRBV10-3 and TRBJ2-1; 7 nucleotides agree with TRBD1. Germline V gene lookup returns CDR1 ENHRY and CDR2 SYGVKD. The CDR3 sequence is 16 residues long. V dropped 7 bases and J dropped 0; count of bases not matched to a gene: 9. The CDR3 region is CAINERQGRSYNEQFF. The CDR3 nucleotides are TGTGCCATCAACGAAAGACAGGGACGCTCCTACAATGAGCAGTTCTTC.